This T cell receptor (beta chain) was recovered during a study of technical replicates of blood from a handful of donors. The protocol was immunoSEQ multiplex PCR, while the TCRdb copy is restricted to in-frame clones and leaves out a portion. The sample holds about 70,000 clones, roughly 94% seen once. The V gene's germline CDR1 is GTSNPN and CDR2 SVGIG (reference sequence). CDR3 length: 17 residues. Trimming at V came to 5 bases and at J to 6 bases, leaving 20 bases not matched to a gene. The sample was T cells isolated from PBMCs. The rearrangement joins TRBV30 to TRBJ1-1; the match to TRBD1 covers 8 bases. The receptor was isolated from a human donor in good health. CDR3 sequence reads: CAWGDLIETGAFAEAFF. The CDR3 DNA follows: TGTGCCTGGGGGGACTTAATCGAGACAGGGGCTTTTGCTGAAGCTTTCTTT.